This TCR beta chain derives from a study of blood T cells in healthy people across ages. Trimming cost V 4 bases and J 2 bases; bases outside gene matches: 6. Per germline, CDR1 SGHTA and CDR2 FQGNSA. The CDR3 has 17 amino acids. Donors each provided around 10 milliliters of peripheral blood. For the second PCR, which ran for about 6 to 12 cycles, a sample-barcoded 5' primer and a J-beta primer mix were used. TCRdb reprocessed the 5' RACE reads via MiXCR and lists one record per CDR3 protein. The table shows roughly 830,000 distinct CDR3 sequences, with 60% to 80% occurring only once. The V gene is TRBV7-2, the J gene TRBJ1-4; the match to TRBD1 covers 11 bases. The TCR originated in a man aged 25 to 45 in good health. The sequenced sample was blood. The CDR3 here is CASSSAGTGGTNEKLFF. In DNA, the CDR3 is TGTGCCAGCAGCTCCGCCGGGACAGGGGGGACTAATGAAAAACTGTTTTTT. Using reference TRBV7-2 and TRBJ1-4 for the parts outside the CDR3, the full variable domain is GAGVSQSPSNKVTEKGKDVELRCDPISGHTALYWYRQSLGQGLEFLIYFQGNSAPDKSGLPSDRFSAERTGGSVSTLTIQRTQQEDSAVYLCASSSAGTGGTNEKLFFGSGTQLSVL.